The next 27 T cell receptor beta chains were all read from a single sample in a study of chemoradiotherapy in HPV16-positive cancers. Clones were sequenced by immunoSEQ multiplex PCR, and TCRdb holds only the in-frame ones, with some missing. The sample has some 20,000 clones, around 67% seen once; the top ten hold 2.6%. This sample was obtained from a patient who underwent chemoradiotherapy. The receptors here all came from a human donor with HPV-associated anogenital cancer.

This chain joins TRBV28 and TRBJ1-4; 8 positions match TRBD1. Germline trimming cut 1 base from V and 8 bases from J; bases unmatched to any gene: 9. The germline V gene has CDR1 MDHEN and CDR2 SYDVKM. CDR3 length equals 16 residues. The CDR3 DNA sequence: TGTGCCAGCAGTTTATTGGCGACAGGGGAAGGGGAAAAACTGTTTTTT. It codes for CASSLLATGEGEKLFF.

V usage is TRBV9 and J usage is TRBJ2-7, with 10 bases that match TRBD1. Germline CDR1 SGDLS, CDR2 YYNGEE. The junction had 8 bases not matched to a gene; V was cut back by 3 bases and J by 5 bases. CDR3 size: 15 residues. In DNA, the CDR3 is TGTGCCAGCAGCGCGGGGACAGGGGCGTTCCACGAGCAGTACTTC. It specifies CASSAGTGAFHEQYF.

V is TRBV25-1 and J is TRBJ2-1, with TRBD2 matching 15 bases. The germline V gene has CDR1 MGHDK and CDR2 SYGVNS. This CDR3 contains 18 residues. With V trimmed by 3 bases and J by 7 bases, 10 bases remained unmatched. CDR3 nucleotide sequence: TGTGCCAGCAGTGACTCCGGGACTAGCGGGAGGTGGCGGAATGAGCAGTTCTTC. Translated, it gives CASSDSGTSGRWRNEQFF.

The chain joins TRBV16 to TRBJ1-1; D gene ambiguous. The V gene lost 4 bases and the J gene lost 2 bases, with 8 bases spanning the gap. CDR3 length: 13 amino acids. Germline loops: CDR1 KGHSY, CDR2 FQNENV. Written as DNA, the CDR3 is TGTGCCAGCAGCCTAGTATCAAACACTGAAGCTTTCTTT. As protein: CASSLVSNTEAFF.

The chain combines TRBV28 with TRBJ1-5; D perhaps matches TRBD1 (6 bases). Germline V lookup: CDR1 MDHEN, CDR2 SYDVKM. V was clipped by 2 bases and J by 6 bases, with 17 bases between them. The length of the CDR3 is 16 residues. CDR3 DNA sequence: TGTGCCAGCAGTTTACCCCGGACAGTTTATGGTCAGCCCCAGCATTTT. Translating gives CASSLPRTVYGQPQHF.

This clone was seen a few times. The chain couples TRBV28 to TRBJ1-1, with D uncertain. Germline V gene data show CDR1 as MDHEN and CDR2 as SYDVKM. The V end lost 6 bases, the J end lost 5 bases, and 7 bases lay between the germline ends. CDR3 length equals 11 residues. In DNA form, the CDR3 reads TGTGCCAGCAGGTCATTGACTGAAGCTTTCTTT. Protein: CASRSLTEAFF.

The V gene is TRBV5-6, the J gene TRBJ2-7; D remains ambiguous. Germline V gene data show CDR1 as SGHDT and CDR2 as YYEEEE. This CDR3 has 12 amino acids. Trimming left V 2 bases short and J 3 bases short, with 6 bases between. The CDR3 bases are TGTGCCAGCAGCTTTACAGACTACGAGCAGTACTTC. This codes for CASSFTDYEQYF.

The J gene is TRBJ2-5, the V gene TRBV5-1; a weak D match, TRBD2 (7 bases). Germline CDR1 reads SGHRS; CDR2 reads YFSETQ. Deletions cut 2 bases from V and 4 bases from J, with 18 bases between. This CDR3 has 16 amino acids. CDR3 DNA sequence: TGCGCCAGCAGCTTTCAAGGCGGGGGCCGGAGAGAGACCCAGTACTTC. Its translation is CASSFQGGGRRETQYF.

In this sample, this clone turned up a few times. The chain links TRBV7-9 to TRBJ1-6; a possible D gene is TRBD1 (5 bases). V was cut by 5 bases and J by 9 bases, with 17 bases left in between. Germline loops: CDR1 SEHNR, CDR2 FQNEAQ (reference sequence). This CDR3 contains 15 residues. This chain's CDR3 is CASSPLVQGSSPLHF. The CDR3 DNA sequence: TGTGCCAGCAGCCCACTGGTCCAGGGTAGTTCACCCCTCCACTTT.

V and J are TRBV6-1 and TRBJ1-5; 7 bases fit TRBD1. There are 14 residues in the CDR3. Germline V gene data show CDR1 as MNHNS and CDR2 as SASEGT. The V gene end was trimmed by 10 bases and the J gene end by 0 bases; junction bases not matched to a gene: 6. CDR3 bases: TGTGCCACTTTCAGGGGGAATAGCAATCAGCCCCAGCATTTT. Encoded protein: CATFRGNSNQPQHF.

V and J are TRBV19 and TRBJ1-5; no clear D. This CDR3 has 12 amino acids. Trimming took off 5 bases at V and 7 bases at J, with 9 bases between the two ends. Germline V lookup: CDR1 LNHDA, CDR2 SQIVND (reference sequence). The CDR3: CASSSRGQPQHF. CDR3 DNA: TGTGCCAGTAGTTCCCGAGGGCAGCCCCAGCATTTT. Filled out from reference TRBV19 and TRBJ1-5, the complete variable domain reads DGGITQSPKYLFRKEGQNVTLSCEQNLNHDAMYWYRQDPGQGLRLIYYSQIVNDFQKGDIAEGYSVSREKKESFPLTVTSAQKNPTAFYLCASSSRGQPQHFGDGTRLSIL.

This chain links TRBV7-2 with TRBJ1-2, with D possibly matching TRBD1 (5 bases). CDR1 and CDR2 (germline): SGHTA, FQGNSA. This CDR3 is 15 amino acids long. V was trimmed by 1 base and J by 7 bases, leaving 16 bases between them. In DNA, the CDR3 is TGTGCCAGCAGCTTAGAGGGGAGGTTATTGGTTGGCTACACCTTC. Its translation is CASSLEGRLLVGYTF.

The V call is TRBV6-4, the J call TRBJ2-4, with D perhaps TRBD2 (5 bases). CDR3 length: 16 amino acids. V was cut by 6 bases and J by 0 bases, with 15 bases left in between. Germline V CDR1 and CDR2: MRHNA, SNTAGT. This chain's CDR3 is CASRAAGSLAKNIQYF. The CDR3 bases are TGTGCCAGCAGGGCGGCGGGCTCTCTAGCCAAAAACATTCAGTACTTC.

V usage is TRBV4-1 and J usage is TRBJ2-7, with D possibly matching TRBD2 (6 bases). Germline CDR1 and CDR2: MGHRA and YSYEKL. The CDR3 totals 13 residues. V was pared by 1 base and J by 10 bases, with 14 bases between. The CDR3 is CASSQVSGEPQYF. The CDR3 coding sequence is TGCGCCAGCAGCCAAGTCTCGGGGGAGCCCCAGTACTTC.

This clone was detected only once. The chain has TRBV12-5 and TRBJ2-1, with D tentatively TRBD2 (6 bases). Germline V CDR1 and CDR2: LGHNT, FRNRAP. CDR3 length equals 14 residues. V lost 6 bases and J lost 12, with 21 bases in between. CDR3 DNA sequence: TGTGCTAGTGGCCCGGACGGGGGAGGAAGGGGGCAGTTCTTC. Protein product: CASGPDGGGRGQFF. Looking up the rest from reference TRBV12-5 and TRBJ2-1 gives the full variable domain: DARVTQTPRHKVTEMGQEVTMRCQPILGHNTVFWYRQTMMQGLELLAYFRNRAPLDDSGMPKDRFSAEMPDATLATLKIQPSEPRDSAVYFCASGPDGGGRGQFFGPGTRLTVL.

This clone has just a few counts. The V call is TRBV5-8, the J call TRBJ1-1, with no clear D. Germline CDR1 is SGHTS and CDR2 is YDEGEE. V was trimmed by 0 bases and J by 1 base, leaving 10 bases between them. The CDR3 sequence is 15 residues long. CDR3 DNA sequence: TGTGCCAGCAGCTTGGGAAGTACCTCGAACACTGAAGCTTTCTTT. Its protein product is CASSLGSTSNTEAFF.

This clone has a handful of counts. The CDR3 DNA is TGTGCCAGCAGTGAATCGGGACAGGGGCCCTATGGCTACACCTTC. Encoded protein: CASSESGQGPYGYTF. The chain is built from TRBV6-1 and TRBJ1-2; 10 bases are shared with TRBD1. V lost 2 bases and J lost 4; bases outside the gene matches: 4. Looked up from germline, CDR1 is MNHNS and CDR2 is SASEGT. The CDR3 is 15 residues long.

This chain uses TRBV29-1 with TRBJ1-1; D not certain. Trimming left V 5 bases short and J 4 bases short, with 8 bases between. Germline V CDR1 and CDR2: SQVTM, ANQGSEA. The CDR3 consists of 11 residues. Written as DNA, the CDR3 is TGCAGCGTTCTGGGGATCACTGAAGCTTTCTTT. This sequence encodes CSVLGITEAFF.

The CDR3 DNA reads as TGTGCCAGCAGCACCTCGGACAGGGAGGAGACCCAGTACTTC. Protein: CASSTSDREETQYF. The chain uses TRBV7-9 and TRBJ2-5, with 8 bases matching TRBD1. After removal of 5 bases from V and 5 bases from J, the junction contained 7 bases not matched to a gene. CDR3 length equals 14 residues. In germline, CDR1 is SEHNR, CDR2 FQNEAQ (reference sequence).

This clone has more than one count but fewer than ten. This chain uses TRBV27 with TRBJ1-2; D unresolved. This CDR3 region has 11 residues. The V and J ends lost 6 bases and 0 bases respectively, with 2 bases between them. CDR1 and CDR2 from the germline V gene are MNHEY and SMNVEV (reference sequence). CDR3 DNA: TGTGCCAGCAGATCTAACTATGGCTACACCTTC. Protein product: CASRSNYGYTF.

The chain recombines TRBV18 with TRBJ2-3, with D perhaps TRBD1 (5 bases). Trimming stripped 5 bases from V and 0 bases from J, with 12 bases between. Germline V CDR1 and CDR2: KGHSH, LQKENI. The CDR3 sequence is 15 residues long. The CDR3 here is CASSSSQASTDTQYF. As DNA, the CDR3 is TGTGCCAGCTCATCGTCACAGGCTAGCACAGATACGCAGTATTTT.

The rearrangement joins TRBV18 to TRBJ2-7; D gene uncertain. This CDR3 has 13 residues. Trimming took off 2 bases at V and 3 bases at J, with 8 bases between the two ends. Germline V lookup: CDR1 KGHSH, CDR2 LQKENI. The CDR3 DNA reads as TGTGCCAGCTCACCAGGGGATGGCTACGAGCAGTACTTC. Protein product: CASSPGDGYEQYF.

This CDR3 is CASSLDAGAIMGYTF. CDR3 nucleotides: TGTGCCAGCAGCTTGGACGCTGGGGCCATTATGGGCTACACCTTC. This chain uses TRBV5-4 with TRBJ1-2; a possible D gene is TRBD1 (5 bases). This CDR3 spans 15 amino acids. Germline V lookup: CDR1 SGHNT, CDR2 YYREEE (reference sequence). Between the trimmed V and J ends, which lost 0 bases and 8 bases, there was a span of 17 bases.

V and J are TRBV2 and TRBJ2-7; D call uncertain. CDR1 and CDR2 (germline): SNHLY, FYNNEI. V shed 7 bases and J shed 4 bases, with 8 bases lying between them. The CDR3 is 11 residues long. In DNA form, the CDR3 reads TGTGCCAGCACCCAAAAATACGAGCAGTACTTC. Translating it yields CASTQKYEQYF.

This clone showed up just a few times. The gene calls are TRBV2 and TRBJ2-1, with D unclear. V lost 7 bases to trimming and J lost 9 bases, with 10 bases between them. This CDR3 comprises 11 residues. Germline V gene data show CDR1 as SNHLY and CDR2 as FYNNEI. CDR3 in amino acids: CASTSGGEQFF. The CDR3 bases are TGTGCCAGCACCTCGGGTGGTGAGCAGTTCTTC.

This chain connects TRBV19 to TRBJ1-1; weak D call: TRBD1 (5 bases). The CDR3 consists of 15 residues. CDR1 LNHDA and CDR2 SQIVND come from the germline V gene (reference sequence). The V and J ends lost 3 bases and 6 bases respectively, with 17 bases between them. This chain's CDR3 is CASSIQDTPGAEAFF. Here the CDR3 DNA reads TGTGCCAGTAGTATCCAGGACACCCCGGGCGCTGAAGCTTTCTTT.

The V and J genes are TRBV9 and TRBJ2-2; D is uncertain. The V and J ends lost 4 bases and 2 bases respectively, with 0 bases between them. Germline V gene lookup returns CDR1 SGDLS and CDR2 YYNGEE. CDR3 length: 11 residues. The CDR3 DNA is TGTGCCAGCAGCAACACCGGGGAGCTGTTTTTT. This sequence encodes CASSNTGELFF.